Listed below are T cell receptor beta chains from one sample, sequenced in a study of blood T cell repertoires in COVID-19. Profiling relied on immunoSEQ multiplex PCR, and the TCRdb table lists in-frame clones only, not all of them. The data contain around 170,000 clones, around 72% of them singletons. The sample consisted of peripheral blood. Receptor source: a woman aged 80 or older with acute or convalescent COVID-19. Each CDR3 is given with its conserved first and last residue. Fields, in order: clone size, J gene, D gene, V gene, CDR3 DNA, CDR3 protein. A D gene is named only where the DNA matches it firmly. Clone size is stated in some rows and not others, as once, few, many or a class when expanded.

>.|TRBJ1-1|TRBD1|TRBV4-2
TGTGCCAGCAGCCAAGATTCAGGACAGGGTTTTGCGAAACTGAACACTGAAGCTTTCTTT
CASSQDSGQGFAKLNTEAFF
>.|TRBJ1-2|.|TRBV10-2
TGCGCCAGCAGTCCCCGGGACTATGGCTACACCTTC
CASSPRDYGYTF
>.|TRBJ2-1|.|TRBV21-1
TGTGCCAGCAGCTTATTCCAGGGGGAAGGGGAGAATGAGCAGTTCTTC
CASSLFQGEGENEQFF
>.|TRBJ2-1|TRBD2|TRBV19
TGTGCCAGCCGACAAGCGGGAGGCAACAATGAGCAGTTCTTC
CASRQAGGNNEQFF
>.|TRBJ2-5|.|TRBV25-1
TGTGCCAGCAGTGAAGGGTTCTCGGACTTAACAGAGACCCAGTACTTC
CASSEGFSDLTETQYF
>few|TRBJ2-7|.|TRBV18
TGTGCCAGCTCACCAGAGGCCTACGATTCCTACGAGCAGTACTTC
CASSPEAYDSYEQYF
>.|TRBJ1-5|.|TRBV5-5
TGTGCCAGCAGCTTTATGCAGGGCCGGGCCAATCAGCCCCAGCATTTT
CASSFMQGRANQPQHF
>.|TRBJ2-1|TRBD2|TRBV7-3
TGTGCCAGCAGTTCAAACCCCCGGACTAGTTTGGGTCCGGAGTTCTTC
CASSSNPRTSLGPEFF
>.|TRBJ2-5|TRBD1|TRBV24-1
TGTGCCACCAGTGATTTCACAGGGGGCGTTCGGGAGACCCAGTACTTC
CATSDFTGGVRETQYF
>.|TRBJ1-2|.|TRBV12-5
TGTGCTAGTGGTCGCTTCGACAGACATGGCTACACCTTC
CASGRFDRHGYTF
>few|TRBJ2-3|.|TRBV11-2
TGTGCCAGCAGCTTAGACGGACACAATACGCAGTATTTT
CASSLDGHNTQYF
>.|TRBJ2-1|TRBD2|TRBV19
TGTGCCAGTAGTAAAGCTAGCGGAGGCTACAATGAGCAGTTCTTC
CASSKASGGYNEQFF
>.|TRBJ2-7|.|TRBV7-2
TGTGCCAGCAGCTTATTGGGCAGGGCCTACGAGCAGTACTTC
CASSLLGRAYEQYF
>.|TRBJ2-1|TRBD2|TRBV18
TGTGCCAGCTCACCACCGACTCTGGGAGGGAATGAGCAGTTCTTC
CASSPPTLGGNEQFF
>.|TRBJ2-7|TRBD2|TRBV20-1
TGCAGTGCTAGTCCCGCCCAGCGGGGGACCTACGAGCAGTACTTC
CSASPAQRGTYEQYF
>few|TRBJ1-2|TRBD1|TRBV5-4
TGTGCCAGCAGACCTGGGACAGTCAACTATGGCTACACCTTC
CASRPGTVNYGYTF
>.|TRBJ1-3|.|TRBV6-2/TRBV6-3
TGTGCCAGCAACCCAGACAGCTCTGGAAACACCATATATTTT
CASNPDSSGNTIYF
>few|TRBJ2-1|.|TRBV10-2
TGCGCCAGCAGACAGTATTACAATGAGCAGTTCTTC
CASRQYYNEQFF
>once|TRBJ2-3|TRBD2|TRBV27
TGTGCCAGCAACGGACTAGCGGATACGCAGTATTTT
CASNGLADTQYF
>few|TRBJ1-6|.|TRBV7-9
TGTGCCAGCAGCTTAAGCTTGGATTCACCCCTCCACTTT
CASSLSLDSPLHF
>.|TRBJ1-5|.|TRBV28
TGTGCCAGCAGTTTCGGCCCCGGAGGTCATCAGCCCCAGCATTTT
CASSFGPGGHQPQHF
>.|TRBJ2-1|TRBD1|TRBV5-3
TGTGCCAGAAGCTCGGAAAGGGACAGCTCCTACAATGAGCAGTTCTTC
CARSSERDSSYNEQFF
>.|TRBJ2-1|TRBD2|TRBV29-1
TGCAGCGTTGATGGGGTTAGCGGGAGTAAGATCTCCTACAATGAGCAGTTCTTC
CSVDGVSGSKISYNEQFF
>.|TRBJ1-2|TRBD1|TRBV3-1/TRBV3-2
TGTGCCAGCAGCCAAGAATCGGACAGGGCTACCTATGGCTACACCTTC
CASSQESDRATYGYTF